Listed below are T cell receptor beta chains from one sample, sequenced in a study of T cell responses to AZD1222 COVID-19 vaccine. Generated by immunoSEQ multiplex PCR, the TCRdb table keeps only in-frame clones and is missing some. The sample holds roughly 160,000 clones; 75% to 90% are singletons and the top ten take 6.9%. Source: peripheral blood, taken on day 0 of AZD1222 vaccination. All receptors derive from an adult in good health. Each CDR3 is given with its conserved first and last residue. The D gene is left open where the match is weak. Not all rows give a size; the values are once, few, many and, for expanded clones, a class.

TRBJ2-3 once . TRBV6-5 CASSLRLGPDTQYF TGTGCCAGCAGTCTCCGACTAGGCCCAGATACGCAGTATTTT
TRBJ2-1 . . TRBV9 CASSEGYSYNEQFF TGTGCCAGCAGCGAAGGTTATTCCTACAATGAGCAGTTCTTC
TRBJ2-5 . . TRBV19 CASSNQGPSETQYF TGTGCCAGTAGTAACCAGGGTCCATCGGAGACCCAGTACTTC
TRBJ1-5 once . TRBV6-1 CASSERRHGAGWPQHF TGTGCCAGCAGTGAACGGAGACATGGGGCCGGTTGGCCCCAGCATTTT
TRBJ1-1 . . TRBV2 CASSSLGHANTEAFF TGTGCCAGCAGCTCCCTAGGACATGCGAACACTGAAGCTTTCTTT
TRBJ2-2 . TRBD1 TRBV29-1 CSVGTGINTGELFF TGCAGCGTAGGGACAGGGATAAACACCGGGGAGCTGTTTTTT
TRBJ2-3 . . TRBV29-1 CSVCEGDTQYF TGCAGCGTATGTGAGGGGGATACGCAGTATTTT
TRBJ2-2 . . TRBV20-1 CSASVGGANTGELFF TGCAGCGCTAGTGTAGGGGGTGCGAACACCGGGGAGCTGTTTTTT
TRBJ2-1 . . TRBV6-2/TRBV6-3 CASSYSSSGIQGAQFF TGTGCCAGCAGTTACTCGTCAAGCGGGATCCAGGGGGCGCAGTTCTTC
TRBJ2-3 . TRBD1 TRBV19 CASSSRQGFLYTQYF TGTGCCAGTAGTTCCCGACAGGGTTTTCTGTATACGCAGTATTTT
TRBJ2-1 . . TRBV6-2/TRBV6-3 CASSPGFLYNEQFF TGTGCCAGCAGTCCGGGTTTTCTTTACAATGAGCAGTTCTTC
TRBJ1-5 . . TRBV30 CAWTTPGTGNQPQHF TGTGCCTGGACTACGCCCGGGACCGGCAATCAGCCCCAGCATTTT
TRBJ1-1 once . TRBV10-1 CASSNSHEAFF TGCGCCAGCAGTAACTCACATGAAGCTTTCTTT
TRBJ1-3 . TRBD1 TRBV4-3 CASSPGTGGDSGNTIYF TGCGCCAGCAGCCCCGGGACAGGGGGAGACTCTGGAAACACCATATATTTT
TRBJ2-7 . TRBD1 TRBV2 CASKTGASYEQYF TGTGCCAGCAAAACAGGGGCGAGCTACGAGCAGTACTTC
TRBJ2-7 once TRBD1 TRBV19 CASSIDGRTGQSYEQYF TGTGCCAGTAGTATAGATGGTCGGACAGGCCAATCCTACGAGCAGTACTTC
TRBJ1-1 . . TRBV7-9 CASSTTRLDGERKAFF TGTGCCAGCAGCACCACAAGGCTGGACGGGGAGAGGAAAGCTTTCTTT
TRBJ1-2 . . TRBV18 CASSPIPGTTNYGYTF TGTGCCAGCTCACCAATCCCAGGGACTACTAACTATGGCTACACCTTC
TRBJ2-7 . . TRBV6-2/TRBV6-3 CASSYPRERTYEQYF TGTGCCAGCAGTTACCCAAGGGAGAGAACCTACGAGCAGTACTTC
TRBJ1-1 . . TRBV11-2 CASSSELPGLEAFF TGTGCCAGCAGCTCAGAACTTCCGGGACTCGAAGCTTTCTTT
TRBJ2-1 few . TRBV2 CASTLAHYNEQFF TGTGCCAGCACATTAGCCCACTACAATGAGCAGTTCTTC
TRBJ2-6 once . TRBV7-9 CASSPTVRSGANVLTF TGTGCCAGCAGCCCGACAGTCCGCTCTGGGGCCAACGTCCTGACTTTC